The 20 T cell receptor beta chains presented below share a single source sample, sequenced in a study of T cells in Graves' hyperthyroidism and ophthalmopathy. Amplification of TCR beta CDR3 regions was performed using RNA transcripts as template. HTBI primers drove first-round RT-PCR of the TCR CDR3. TCRdb reanalysed the multiplex PCR reads using MiXCR and keeps one entry per CDR3 protein. The table has 350,000 to 450,000 distinct CDR3 sequences, roughly 17% seen once. Sample: blood. The receptors originated from a woman younger than 45 with Graves' hyperthyroidism that later progressed to Graves' ophthalmopathy.

In its sample, this clonotype was seen many times. V is TRBV5-1 and J is TRBJ1-2; tentatively, D is TRBD1 (5 bases). Germline V gene sequence: CDR1 SGHRS, CDR2 YFSETQ. Trimming removed 4 bases at V and 2 bases at J, with 9 bases between. The CDR3 extends over 13 amino acids. CDR3 amino acids: CASSPGPNYGYTF. The CDR3 DNA reads TGCGCCAGCAGCCCGGGACCGAACTATGGCTACACCTTC. The full variable domain, in which reference TRBV5-1 and TRBJ1-2 provide the parts outside the CDR3, is KAGVTQTPRYLIKTRGQQVTLSCSPISGHRSVSWYQQTPGQGLQFLFEYFSETQRNKGNFPGRFSGRQFSNSRSEMNVSTLELGDSALYLCASSPGPNYGYTFGSGTRLTVV.

This clonotype was counted many times. The V and J genes are TRBV7-9 and TRBJ1-2; D uncertain. CDR3 length: 16 residues. V was trimmed by 1 base and J by 0 bases, leaving 12 bases between them. Germline V CDR1 and CDR2: SEHNR, FQNEAQ (reference sequence). In nucleotides, the CDR3 is TGTGCCAGCAGCTTAGGTCAGGTCGGCTCTAACTATGGCTACACCTTC. It codes for CASSLGQVGSNYGYTF.

This CDR3 reads CASSLRTSGGDSYNEQFF. CDR3 sequence (DNA): TGTGCCAGCTCACTCCGGACTAGCGGGGGGGACTCCTACAATGAGCAGTTCTTC. The chain uses TRBV18 and TRBJ2-1; the match to TRBD2 covers 15 bases. V lost 4 bases and J lost 0; bases outside the gene matches: 4. The CDR3 has 18 residues. Germline-derived CDR1 and CDR2 are KGHSH and LQKENI.

This clonotype was found many times. The chain has TRBV12-5 and TRBJ2-1, with D unresolved. The germline V gene encodes CDR1 LGHNT and CDR2 FRNRAP. V gave up 6 bases and J gave up 0 bases, with 6 bases separating them. The CDR3 extends over 13 amino acids. The CDR3, as DNA: TGTGCTAGTGGGGACGACTCCTACAATGAGCAGTTCTTC. Translation gives CASGDDSYNEQFF. Drawing the rest from reference TRBV12-5 and TRBJ2-1, the complete variable domain is DARVTQTPRHKVTEMGQEVTMRCQPILGHNTVFWYRQTMMQGLELLAYFRNRAPLDDSGMPKDRFSAEMPDATLATLKIQPSEPRDSAVYFCASGDDSYNEQFFGPGTRLTVL.

This clonotype was detected a few times. It may be a read error: a sequence one base away is much more abundant. The chain joins TRBV6-1 to TRBJ1-2; maybe TRBD1 (5 bases). V lost 4 bases to trimming and J lost 3 bases, with 12 bases between them. The germline V gene has CDR1 MNHNS and CDR2 SASEGT. The CDR3 consists of 14 residues. The CDR3 loop reads CASSVGREYYGYTF. As DNA, the CDR3 is TGTGCCAGCAGTGTGGGACGGGAATACTATGGCTACACCTTC.

Regarding this clonotype: Because the CDR3 is missing its conserved closing phenylalanine or tryptophan, this is likely a read error. The chain carries TRBV19 and TRBJ1-5, with D uncertain. Trimming took 2 bases from V and 5 from J, leaving 7 bases between them. This CDR3 has 13 residues. Germline CDR1 is LNHDA and CDR2 is SQIVND (reference sequence). This chain's CDR3 is CASSISADQPQHL. The CDR3 DNA sequence: TGTGCCAGTAGTATAAGTGCTGATCAGCCCCAGCATCTT.

The chain links TRBV27 to TRBJ2-5; D remains unclear. This CDR3 has 13 residues. From germline, CDR1 is MNHEY and CDR2 SMNVEV (reference sequence). Deletions cut 9 bases from V and 1 base from J, with 12 bases between. The CDR3 bases are TGTGCCAGTGCTAACAAAGGCCAAGAGACCCAGTACTTC. Its protein product is CASANKGQETQYF.

This clonotype turned up a few times. The rearrangement joins TRBV4-1 to TRBJ1-5; no reliable D call. Per the germline V gene, CDR1 is MGHRA and CDR2 is YSYEKL. The V and J ends lost 0 bases and 4 bases respectively, with 4 bases between them. The CDR3 loop spans 13 amino acids. The chain's CDR3 is CASSQDFNQPQHF. CDR3 nucleotides: TGCGCCAGCAGCCAAGATTTTAATCAGCCCCAGCATTTT.

This clonotype was observed a few times. The V gene is TRBV29-1, the J gene TRBJ1-3; maybe TRBD1 (5 bases). CDR1 and CDR2 (germline): SQVTM, ANQGSEA. The CDR3 totals 14 residues. Trimming took off 5 bases at V and 4 bases at J, with 15 bases between the two ends. The CDR3 DNA follows: TGCAGCGTTCTATCCGGGGCAAAGGGAAACACCATATATTTT. It translates to CSVLSGAKGNTIYF.

Ten or more counts support this clonotype. The chain recombines TRBV19 with TRBJ2-7; tentatively, D is TRBD2 (5 bases). The length of the CDR3 is 14 residues. CDR1 is LNHDA and CDR2 is SQIVND in the germline V gene (reference sequence). V was pared by 5 bases and J by 5 bases, with 16 bases between. CDR3 nucleotides: TGTGCCAGTAGTTTAAGCGGTGCGGTCCACGAGCAGTACTTC. Its protein product is CASSLSGAVHEQYF.

This clonotype was seen ten or more times. The chain carries TRBV7-9 and TRBJ1-1, with unresolved D. The CDR3 loop spans 14 amino acids. Germline V gene sequence: CDR1 SEHNR, CDR2 FQNEAQ (reference sequence). The germline V and J ends were trimmed by 4 bases and 2 bases, with 11 bases remaining between them. CDR3 bases: TGTGCCAGCAGCTCCCACAGAACTAACACTGAAGCTTTCTTT. This codes for CASSSHRTNTEAFF. Using reference TRBV7-9 and TRBJ1-1 for the parts outside the CDR3, the full variable domain is DTGVSQNPRHKITKRGQNVTFRCDPISEHNRLYWYRQTLGQGPEFLTYFQNEAQLEKSRLLSDRFSAERPKGSFSTLEIQRTEQGDSAMYLCASSSHRTNTEAFFGQGTRLTVV.

In this sample, this clonotype turned up many times. This chain connects TRBV3-1 to TRBJ2-1, with D possibly matching TRBD2 (6 bases). The germline V gene has CDR1 LGHDT and CDR2 YNNKEL (reference sequence). The length of the CDR3 is 18 residues. The V end was cut by 2 bases, the J end by 3 bases, with 20 bases between. The CDR3 here is CASSQSWGEGDRYNEQFF. DNA for the CDR3: TGTGCCAGCAGCCAATCCTGGGGGGAAGGCGACCGCTACAATGAGCAGTTCTTC.

The rearrangement links TRBV19 to TRBJ1-5; D is ambiguous. CDR3 length: 14 amino acids. V lost 1 base, J lost 6 bases, and 10 bases lay in between. Germline lookup yields CDR1 LNHDA and CDR2 SQIVND (reference sequence). CDR3 sequence (DNA): TGTGCCAGTAGTATAGTGGTCGCCGGTCAGCCCCAGCATTTT. This codes for CASSIVVAGQPQHF.

This clonotype was recorded many times. This rearrangement joins TRBV6-1 to TRBJ1-1; D not resolved. Germline CDR1 is MNHNS and CDR2 is SASEGT. The CDR3 is made up of 15 amino acids. V was cut by 6 bases and J by 3 bases, with 17 bases left in between. The CDR3 loop reads CASSRSPSADTEAFF. The CDR3 DNA reads TGTGCCAGCAGCCGGTCCCCTTCGGCCGACACTGAAGCTTTCTTT.

There are many counts of this clonotype. V gene TRBV18 combines with J gene TRBJ1-6, with unresolved D. Trimming shortened V by 1 base and J by 7 bases, and 11 bases separated the two germline ends. The CDR3 has 15 residues. CDR1 and CDR2 (germline): KGHSH, LQKENI. The DNA for the CDR3 is TGTGCCAGCTCACCACGCGGTCCTCCCAATTCACCCCTCCACTTT. It yields the protein CASSPRGPPNSPLHF.

This clonotype was seen at least ten times. This rearrangement joins TRBV6-1 to TRBJ1-5, with TRBD1 matching over 7 bases. The J segment lost 5 bases and the V segment lost 5 bases, leaving 6 bases of the junction unmatched. The CDR3 runs 14 residues. CDR1 MNHNS and CDR2 SASEGT come from the germline V gene. The CDR3 DNA reads as TGTGCCAGCAGTCCTCAACAGGGGTATCAGCCCCAGCATTTT. Translation gives CASSPQQGYQPQHF.

Ten or more counts support this clonotype. The V call is TRBV28, the J call TRBJ1-1; D is ambiguous. The germline V gene has CDR1 MDHEN and CDR2 SYDVKM. V lost 4 bases and J 3 bases, leaving 6 bases between the germline ends. The CDR3 extends over 12 amino acids. In DNA, the CDR3 is TGTGCCAGCAGTTCCGGGTACACTGAAGCTTTCTTT. This encodes CASSSGYTEAFF.

In this sample, this clonotype turned up a few times. The J gene is TRBJ2-1, the V gene TRBV20-1; D possibly matches TRBD1 or TRBD2 (5 bases each). Trimming stripped 4 bases from V and 6 bases from J, with 10 bases between. Per the germline V gene, CDR1 is DFQATT and CDR2 is SNEGSKA (reference sequence). This CDR3 spans 12 amino acids. The CDR3 loop reads CSAKDGTNEQFF. CDR3 nucleotide sequence: TGCAGTGCTAAGGACGGGACCAATGAGCAGTTCTTC.

This clonotype was detected ten times or more. The V gene is TRBV7-8, the J gene TRBJ2-1; 7 nucleotides match TRBD2. The CDR3 loop spans 12 amino acids. J lost 4 bases, V lost 7 bases, and 1 base had no gene match. CDR1 is SGHVS, CDR2 FQNEAQ, per germline. CDR3 in amino acids: CASTSGYNEQFF. CDR3 nucleotide sequence: TGTGCCAGCACTAGCGGATACAATGAGCAGTTCTTC.

This clonotype was counted a single time. A read error may explain this, as a much larger clone is one base away. The chain couples TRBV7-9 to TRBJ2-4; D unresolved. The CDR3 loop spans 13 amino acids. Germline V gene data show CDR1 as SEHNR and CDR2 as FQNEAQ (reference sequence). The CDR3 here is CSSSLAEVNIQYF. CDR3 DNA sequence: TGTTCCAGCAGCTTAGCAGAAGTGAACATTCAGTACTTC. Complete variable domain (other parts from reference TRBV7-9 and TRBJ2-4): DTGVSQNPRHKITKRGQNVTFRCDPISEHNRLYWYRQTLGQGPEFLTYFQNEAQLEKSRLLSDRFSAERPKGSFSTLEIQRTEQGDSAMYLCSSSLAEVNIQYFGAGTRLSVL.